The present T cell receptor (beta chain) was sequenced within a study of CD8 T cells in acute hepatitis C reinfection. Study details: CD8+ T cells specific for HCV NS3-1073 were sequenced. Overall study findings and caveats: A V04-02/J02-02 clonotype was among 10 to 15 public ones, independent of outcome. All groups preferentially used TRBV04 and TRBV06, which was not due to overrepresentation in the naive pool.

Documented time point: naive CD8 control sorted from an acute-time-point sample. Acute primary HCV infection: positive HCV RNA or antibody test after negative test within 24 weeks. From germline, CDR1 is GTSNPN and CDR2 SVGIG (reference sequence). The CDR3 has 15 amino acids. With V trimmed by 0 bases and J by 5 bases, 7 bases remained unmatched. TCRdb's table, derived via immunoSEQ multiplex PCR, lists solely in-frame clones and lacks some. The table shows around 34,000 clones, with approximately 87% occurring only once. About this clone itself: The target antigen is unknown.

This chain joins TRBV30 and TRBJ1-1, with 9 bases aligning to TRBD1. Sequencing used naive CD8+ T cells from PBMCs. The sequence came from a young man with chronic hepatitis C. In DNA form, the CDR3 reads TGTGCCTGGAGTGTGGCTGGGACAGGGAGGACTGAAGCTTTCTTT. Its translation: CAWSVAGTGRTEAFF.